One and the same sample provided the 30 T cell receptor beta chains below, sequenced in a study of TIL therapy for anti-PD-1-resistant metastatic lung cancer. This was the immunoSEQ v3 assay. Assay used: immunoSEQ multiplex PCR; TCRdb lists only in-frame clones, some missing. The sample yields 54,000 or so clones, over 70% seen once. Time point indicated: pre-treatment sample, taken before nivolumab and TIL therapy. Sequences were derived from blood, sampled at baseline. Receptor source: a person between 30 and 80 years old with non-small cell lung cancer.

The chain couples TRBV13 to TRBJ1-6; D is perhaps TRBD1 (5 bases). The V end was cut by 5 bases, the J end by 10 bases, with 15 bases between. Germline-derived CDR1 and CDR2 are PRHDT and FYEKMQ (reference sequence). This CDR3 is built from 14 residues. The CDR3 reads CASSATVGGSPLHF. CDR3 coding DNA: TGTGCCAGCAGCGCGACAGTTGGAGGGTCACCCCTCCACTTT.

This sequence joins TRBV19 and TRBJ2-7, with D possibly being TRBD2 (7 bases). CDR3 length equals 14 residues. V dropped 1 base and J dropped 5 bases, with 12 bases sitting between them. The V gene's germline CDR1 is LNHDA and CDR2 SQIVND (reference sequence). The CDR3 protein is CASSIGRGADEQYF. For the CDR3, the DNA is TGTGCCAGTAGTATAGGCCGGGGGGCCGACGAGCAGTACTTC. Full variable domain (missing parts from reference TRBV19 and TRBJ2-7): DGGITQSPKYLFRKEGQNVTLSCEQNLNHDAMYWYRQDPGQGLRLIYYSQIVNDFQKGDIAEGYSVSREKKESFPLTVTSAQKNPTAFYLCASSIGRGADEQYFGPGTRLTVT.

This clone came up a few times. V gene TRBV19 combines with J gene TRBJ1-1; perhaps TRBD1 as D (5 bases). Germline loops: CDR1 LNHDA, CDR2 SQIVND (reference sequence). V was shortened by 9 bases and J by 9 bases, with 11 bases between the two germline ends. This CDR3 is built from 10 residues. The CDR3 DNA reads as TGTGCCAGCGGACGGGGGAAAGCTTTCTTT. Protein product: CASGRGKAFF.

This clone was seen a handful of times. This chain connects TRBV7-8 to TRBJ2-7, with D possibly being TRBD1 (6 bases). CDR3 length equals 15 residues. Germline V gene data show CDR1 as SGHVS and CDR2 as FQNEAQ. V lost 2 bases, J lost 3 bases, and 14 bases lay in between. In nucleotides, the CDR3 is TGTGCCAGCAGCTTACGGTCGGGCAGGGGCTACGAGCAGTACTTC. Protein: CASSLRSGRGYEQYF. Using reference TRBV7-8 and TRBJ2-7 for the parts outside the CDR3, the full variable domain is GAGVSQSPRYKVAKRGQDVALRCDPISGHVSLFWYQQALGQGPEFLTYFQNEAQLDKSGLPSDRFFAERPEGSVSTLKIQRTQQEDSAVYLCASSLRSGRGYEQYFGPGTRLTVT.

This chain uses TRBV6-5 with TRBJ1-4; the match to TRBD1 covers 10 bases. J gave up 8 bases and V 6 bases, and 9 bases lay outside the gene matches. The germline V gene has CDR1 MNHEY and CDR2 SVGAGI. The CDR3 spans 15 residues. CDR3 nucleotides: TGTGCCAGCAGCTCGACAGGGGGCCCCGGGGAAAAACTGTTTTTT. Translating gives CASSSTGGPGEKLFF.

The rearrangement links TRBV19 to TRBJ1-1; 11 bases match TRBD1. This CDR3 has 16 amino acids. The V and J ends lost 7 bases and 5 bases, in that order; junction bases with no gene match: 12. In germline, CDR1 is LNHDA, CDR2 SQIVND (reference sequence). The CDR3 here is CASILDRGRGRTEAFF. DNA of the CDR3: TGTGCCAGTATTCTGGACAGGGGGCGCGGGAGGACTGAAGCTTTCTTT. The entire variable domain, with the rest obtained from reference TRBV19 and TRBJ1-1, is as follows: DGGITQSPKYLFRKEGQNVTLSCEQNLNHDAMYWYRQDPGQGLRLIYYSQIVNDFQKGDIAEGYSVSREKKESFPLTVTSAQKNPTAFYLCASILDRGRGRTEAFFGQGTRLTVV.

V usage is TRBV15 and J usage is TRBJ2-3, with 10 positions matching TRBD1. Germline V gene data show CDR1 as LNHNV and CDR2 as YYDKDF (reference sequence). The CDR3 sequence is 15 residues long. The V and J ends lost 1 base and 7 bases, in that order; junction bases with no gene match: 5. CDR3 sequence: CATSRATGGENTQYF. DNA of the CDR3: TGTGCCACCAGCAGAGCGACAGGGGGCGAGAATACGCAGTATTTT.

V is TRBV9 and J is TRBJ2-1; possibly TRBD2 for D (6 bases). This CDR3 spans 14 amino acids. Looked up from germline, CDR1 is SGDLS and CDR2 is YYNGEE. V was trimmed by 2 bases and J by 4 bases, leaving 10 bases between them. The CDR3 nucleotides read TGTGCCAGCAGCGTGCGGGACGGTTACAATGAGCAGTTCTTC. It encodes CASSVRDGYNEQFF.

This clone was seen a single time. The chain links TRBV4-2 to TRBJ1-3; 7 positions agree with TRBD1. The CDR3 loop spans 18 amino acids. The V gene's germline CDR1 is LGHNA and CDR2 YNFKEQ. The V gene end was trimmed by 0 bases and the J gene end by 0 bases; junction bases not matched to a gene: 8. Written as DNA, the CDR3 is TGTGCCAGCAGCCAAGATCTGTCGGACAGGAACTCTGGAAACACCATATATTTT. This codes for CASSQDLSDRNSGNTIYF.

The chain uses TRBV27 and TRBJ2-3; D perhaps matches TRBD2 (5 bases). The CDR3 sequence is 14 residues long. In germline, CDR1 is MNHEY, CDR2 SMNVEV (reference sequence). V was shortened by 5 bases and J by 1 base, with 10 bases between the two germline ends. The CDR3 loop is CASSMRAGTDTQYF. In nucleotides, the CDR3 is TGTGCCAGCAGTATGAGAGCGGGCACAGATACGCAGTATTTT.

This clone has just a few counts. The rearrangement uses TRBV5-4 and TRBJ1-1; no firm D call. The CDR3 extends over 14 amino acids. V lost 0 bases and J lost 1, with 7 bases in between. CDR1 and CDR2 from the germline V gene are SGHNT and YYREEE (reference sequence). The CDR3 is CASSLEAANTEAFF. CDR3 DNA sequence: TGTGCCAGCAGCTTGGAAGCCGCGAACACTGAAGCTTTCTTT.

The table lists this clone with a count of one. The V and J genes are TRBV27 and TRBJ2-6, with 12 nucleotides matching TRBD2. Germline lookup yields CDR1 MNHEY and CDR2 SMNVEV (reference sequence). V lost 6 bases and J lost 0; bases outside the gene matches: 6. This CDR3 contains 18 residues. The CDR3 DNA follows: TGTGCCAGCAGCTCCACTAGCGGGGGGTACTCTGGGGCCAACGTCCTGACTTTC. It encodes CASSSTSGGYSGANVLTF. The entire variable domain, with the rest obtained from reference TRBV27 and TRBJ2-6, is as follows: EAQVTQNPRYLITVTGKKLTVTCSQNMNHEYMSWYRQDPGLGLRQIYYSMNVEVTDKGDVPEGYKVSRKEKRNFPLILESPSPNQTSLYFCASSSTSGGYSGANVLTFGAGSRLTVL.

This chain joins TRBV11-2 and TRBJ2-1; D is unclear. This CDR3 has 18 residues. The germline gives CDR1 SGHAT, CDR2 FQNNGV. Deletions cut 1 base from V and 6 bases from J, with 22 bases between. The CDR3 here is CASSLGPSFGRARNEQFF. CDR3 nucleotide sequence: TGTGCCAGCAGCTTAGGCCCTTCCTTCGGAAGAGCGCGCAATGAGCAGTTCTTC.

This clone was recorded only once. The rearrangement links TRBV20-1 to TRBJ2-7; possibly TRBD2 for D (6 bases). CDR3 length: 9 residues. V lost 6 bases and J lost 9, with 9 bases in between. CDR1 is DFQATT, CDR2 SNEGSKA, per germline (reference sequence). For the CDR3, the DNA is TGCAGTGCCGGCGGGGTGCAGTACTTC. Its protein product is CSAGGVQYF.

The rearrangement links TRBV4-2 to TRBJ2-3, with 7 bases identical to TRBD1. CDR3 length: 16 residues. V was pared by 3 bases and J by 2 bases, with 8 bases of the junction left unmatched. Looked up from germline, CDR1 is LGHNA and CDR2 is YNFKEQ. This chain's CDR3 is CASSQMGQRDTDTQYF. The CDR3 DNA is TGTGCCAGCAGCCAGATGGGACAGCGAGACACAGATACGCAGTATTTT.

The rearrangement links TRBV5-6 to TRBJ2-5; possibly TRBD2 for D (6 bases). V was pared by 3 bases and J by 6 bases, with 21 bases between. The CDR3 loop spans 16 amino acids. The germline gives CDR1 SGHDT, CDR2 YYEEEE. The CDR3 region has the DNA TGTGCCAGCAGCTCCCGCGGGAAGCCGCCGCTAAAGACCCAGTACTTC. Translated: CASSSRGKPPLKTQYF.

This chain joins TRBV7-8 and TRBJ2-5, with no clear D. Trimming took 2 bases from V and 1 from J, leaving 14 bases between them. In germline, CDR1 is SGHVS, CDR2 FQNEAQ. The CDR3 spans 16 residues. The CDR3 DNA follows: TGTGCCAGCAGCTTACTGAGGTGGCAGAGCCAAGAGACCCAGTACTTC. Amino acid sequence: CASSLLRWQSQETQYF.

This clone was counted between two and nine times. J is TRBJ2-7 and V is TRBV5-4; D gene unclear. This CDR3 has 15 amino acids. V was shortened by 2 bases and J by 0 bases, with 12 bases between the two germline ends. CDR1 SGHNT and CDR2 YYREEE come from the germline V gene (reference sequence). The CDR3 region is CASSFPVFCSYEQYF. The CDR3 region has the DNA TGTGCCAGCAGCTTCCCTGTCTTCTGCTCCTACGAGCAGTACTTC.

V usage is TRBV7-2 and J usage is TRBJ2-7, with D perhaps matching TRBD2 (6 bases). Germline assignment: CDR1 SGHTA and CDR2 FQGNSA. CDR3 length equals 15 residues. V dropped 1 base and J dropped 5 bases, with 15 bases sitting between them. The CDR3 loop reads CASSLEAAGRHEQYF. The CDR3 nucleotides are TGTGCCAGCAGCTTAGAGGCTGCGGGGCGCCACGAGCAGTACTTC.

V gene TRBV5-4 combines with J gene TRBJ2-2, with D perhaps TRBD1 (6 bases). With 4 bases removed from V and 1 base from J, the gap between germline ends came to 14 bases. This CDR3 contains 16 residues. Germline V gene data show CDR1 as SGHNT and CDR2 as YYREEE (reference sequence). The CDR3 loop reads CASSIDPGQNTGELFF. CDR3 nucleotide sequence: TGTGCCAGCAGCATAGATCCGGGACAGAACACCGGGGAGCTGTTTTTT.

The chain combines TRBV7-8 with TRBJ2-7, with D perhaps being TRBD1 or TRBD2 (5 bases each). This CDR3 is built from 12 residues. Germline-derived CDR1 and CDR2 are SGHVS and FQNEAQ. The germline V and J ends were trimmed by 5 bases and 6 bases, with 11 bases remaining between them. The CDR3, as DNA: TGTGCCAGCAGCCCGGGGCTAAGCGAGCAGTACTTC. It yields the protein CASSPGLSEQYF.

The chain links TRBV7-8 to TRBJ1-3, with 9 nucleotides matching TRBD1. V gave up 5 bases and J gave up 3 bases; unmatched junction bases: 8. CDR3 length: 16 residues. Germline CDR1 and CDR2: SGHVS and FQNEAQ. The CDR3 loop is CASSLGTGSLGNTIYF. CDR3 DNA: TGTGCCAGCAGCCTGGGGACAGGGTCTCTTGGAAACACCATATATTTT.

This clone has just a few counts. The chain is built from TRBV19 and TRBJ2-7; either TRBD1 or TRBD2 may supply D (5 bases each). Germline CDR1 LNHDA, CDR2 SQIVND (reference sequence). The CDR3 has 15 amino acids. Trimming stripped 8 bases from V and 1 base from J, with 18 bases between. Here the CDR3 reads CASRDGAAGSYEQYF. In DNA, the CDR3 is TGTGCCAGTCGGGACGGGGCGGCAGGATCCTACGAGCAGTACTTC.

The chain is built from TRBV9 and TRBJ2-5; possible D gene TRBD1, 5 bases. Germline V CDR1 and CDR2: SGDLS, YYNGEE. The CDR3 loop spans 16 amino acids. Trimming shortened V by 4 bases and J by 5 bases, and 21 bases separated the two germline ends. The CDR3 protein is CASSIAPGNGGETQYF. CDR3 sequence (DNA): TGTGCCAGCAGCATAGCCCCAGGGAATGGTGGGGAGACCCAGTACTTC.

Only one count was recorded for this clone. J is TRBJ2-3 and V is TRBV7-2; unclear D gene. CDR3 length: 15 residues. From germline, CDR1 is SGHTA and CDR2 FQGNSA. V lost 3 bases and J lost 6, with 16 bases in between. For the CDR3, the DNA is TGTGCCAGCAGCTTGATTAGTCGGGTTGCGGATACGCAGTATTTT. It translates to CASSLISRVADTQYF.

The genes are TRBV19 and TRBJ2-1; the D is unclear. Trimming took off 3 bases at V and 8 bases at J, with 5 bases between the two ends. CDR3 length: 11 amino acids. In germline, CDR1 is LNHDA, CDR2 SQIVND (reference sequence). Here the CDR3 DNA reads TGTGCCAGTAGTATCCGGGATGAGCAGTTCTTC. Translated, it gives CASSIRDEQFF.

This clone was detected a few times. The chain has TRBV18 and TRBJ2-7; 7 bases are shared with TRBD2. This CDR3 comprises 16 residues. Trimming at V came to 3 bases and at J to 3 bases, leaving 11 bases not matched to a gene. Germline loops: CDR1 KGHSH, CDR2 LQKENI. The CDR3 region has the DNA TGTGCCAGCTCACCCGCCTTGGGGGGAGGGCACTACGAGCAGTACTTC. Protein: CASSPALGGGHYEQYF.

The rearrangement joins TRBV7-2 to TRBJ2-7; unclear D gene. Germline CDR1 is SGHTA and CDR2 is FQGNSA. Trimming took 0 bases from V and 7 from J, leaving 4 bases between them. The CDR3 has 11 amino acids. The CDR3 bases are TGTGCCAGCAGCTTAGCGGAGGAGCAGTACTTC. Encoded protein: CASSLAEEQYF.

The CDR3 is CASSSLAGGPWGGELFF. Here the CDR3 DNA reads TGTGCCAGCAGCTCCCTTGCGGGGGGTCCCTGGGGCGGGGAGCTGTTTTTT. The chain uses TRBV7-6 and TRBJ2-2, with 8 nucleotides matching TRBD2. Germline trimming cut 4 bases from V and 7 bases from J; bases unmatched to any gene: 14. The CDR3 is 17 residues long. CDR1 is SGHVS, CDR2 FNYEAQ, per germline.

The chain employs TRBV3-2 and TRBJ2-1. TRBV3-2 is classified as a pseudogene. The CDR3 consists of 9 residues. DNA for the CDR3: TGTGCCAGCAGCCCCAAGGAGTTCTTC. Its translation: CASSPKEFF.